One sample yielded the 7 T cell receptor beta chains listed below, sequenced in a study of response to subunit inactivated influenza vaccine. TCRdb reprocessed the RT-PCR reads via MiXCR and lists one record per CDR3 protein. Here the sample spans roughly 700,000 distinct CDR3 sequences, about 15% being singletons. The specimen comprised PBMCs from blood, sampled around two weeks before vaccination. The receptors derive from a man in his fifties who received an inactivated influenza vaccine.

V gene TRBV6-4 combines with J gene TRBJ2-3; the match to TRBD2 covers 8 bases. Germline V gene lookup returns CDR1 MRHNA and CDR2 SNTAGT. The CDR3 covers 16 residues. V shed 2 bases and J 7 bases; nucleotides not matched to a gene: 11. The CDR3 DNA is TGTGCCAGCAGTGACCGAATCGGGCGGGAGGCCTATACGCAGTATTTT. Amino acid sequence: CASSDRIGREAYTQYF.

This clonotype came up many times. V is TRBV4-3 and J is TRBJ1-1; maybe TRBD1 (5 bases). Trimming stripped 0 bases from V and 5 bases from J, with 10 bases between. The CDR3 length is 14 residues. The germline CDR1 and CDR2 sequences are LGHNA and YSLEER. The DNA for the CDR3 is TGCGCCAGCAGCCAAGATAGGGACGGGACTGAAGCTTTCTTT. Translated: CASSQDRDGTEAFF.

The chain carries TRBV14 and TRBJ1-1; D gene unclear. Germline lookup yields CDR1 SGHDN and CDR2 FVKESK. V shed 4 bases and J shed 2 bases, with 14 bases lying between them. CDR3 length equals 15 residues. The CDR3 region is CASSPLGAVNTEAFF. In nucleotides, the CDR3 is TGTGCCAGCAGCCCACTTGGAGCAGTCAACACTGAAGCTTTCTTT.

The chain is built from TRBV2 and TRBJ2-7; TRBD1 matches 8 bases. There are 14 residues in the CDR3. V was pared by 4 bases and J by 0 bases, with 2 bases of the junction left unmatched. CDR1 is SNHLY and CDR2 is FYNNEI in the germline V gene. The CDR3 nucleotides read TGTGCCAGCAGTGGACAGGGGCACTCCTACGAGCAGTACTTC. It is translated as CASSGQGHSYEQYF.

The chain uses TRBV28 and TRBJ2-5; TRBD2 matches 8 bases. CDR3 length: 17 residues. Germline V gene data show CDR1 as MDHEN and CDR2 as SYDVKM. V was clipped by 3 bases and J by 7 bases; unmatched bases: 16. CDR3 amino acids: CASSFSELAEVGGTQYF. CDR3 sequence (DNA): TGTGCCAGCAGTTTCTCCGAACTAGCGGAGGTGGGTGGGACCCAGTACTTC.

A remark on this clonotype: One end of the junction fails to match germline, which may point to a read error. This chain joins TRBV12-3 or TRBV12-4 and TRBJ1-1, with a tentative D call TRBD1 (6 bases). The CDR3 totals 15 residues. The CDR3 nucleotides are TGTGCCAGAAGTTTAAGACAGGACCCTAACACTGAAGCTTTCTTT. Its translation: CARSLRQDPNTEAFF.

This clonotype appeared a few times. The chain combines TRBV7-2 with TRBJ2-1, with 12 positions matching TRBD2. In germline, CDR1 is SGHTA, CDR2 FQGNSA. The CDR3 is made up of 16 amino acids. J was trimmed by 6 bases and V by 6 bases; bases with no gene match: 9. The CDR3 sequence: CASRSSSGRVSNEQFF. The CDR3 bases are TGTGCCAGCAGATCATCTAGCGGGAGGGTTAGCAATGAGCAGTTCTTC.